One T cell receptor beta chain is described in this entry. This sample was included in a study of blood T cell repertoires in COVID-19. Study-level information: Acute-phase and convalescent COVID-19 samples originated in the United States, Italy and Spain.

Original analysis: Reference gene primers were amplified, and this amplification served to estimate nucleated cell counts. Only in-frame clones appear in the TCRdb table, and some are missing; sequencing was by immunoSEQ multiplex PCR. That table furnishes V, J and clone size, whereas the DNA furnished D and trimming. The table records fewer than 450,000 clones, around 88% of them present only once. In Seattle, patients joined the study during active infection and were tracked longitudinally. Sequenced input: peripheral blood. The TCR sequence derives from a woman in her forties or fifties with COVID-19, enrolled during active disease.

As DNA, the CDR3 is TGTGCCACCAGCAGAGATAGCGGATATTACAATGAGCAGTTCTTC. As protein: CATSRDSGYYNEQFF. V and J are TRBV15 and TRBJ2-1, with D possibly being TRBD2 (6 bases). The V gene lost 0 bases and the J gene lost 4 bases, with 10 bases spanning the gap. There are 15 residues in the CDR3. Germline-derived CDR1 and CDR2 are LNHNV and YYDKDF (reference sequence).